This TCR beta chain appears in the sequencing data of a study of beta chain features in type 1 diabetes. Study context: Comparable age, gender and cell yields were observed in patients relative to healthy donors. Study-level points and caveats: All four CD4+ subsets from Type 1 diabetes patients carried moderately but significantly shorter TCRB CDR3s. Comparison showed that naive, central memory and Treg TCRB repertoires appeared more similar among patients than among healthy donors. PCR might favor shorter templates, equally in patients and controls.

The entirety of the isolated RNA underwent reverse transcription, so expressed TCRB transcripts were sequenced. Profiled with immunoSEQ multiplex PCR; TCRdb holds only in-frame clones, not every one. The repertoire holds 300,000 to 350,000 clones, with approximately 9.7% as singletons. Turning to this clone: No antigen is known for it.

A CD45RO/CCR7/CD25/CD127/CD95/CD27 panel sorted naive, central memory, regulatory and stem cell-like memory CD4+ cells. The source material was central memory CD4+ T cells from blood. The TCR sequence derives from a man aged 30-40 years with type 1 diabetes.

CDR3 protein: CASSTGVTTNTGELFF. The CDR3, as DNA: TGCGCCAGCAGCACAGGGGTTACCACGAACACCGGGGAGCTGTTTTTT. V usage is TRBV5-1 and J usage is TRBJ2-2; TRBD1 agrees at 7 bases. V dropped 4 bases and J dropped 0; count of bases not matched to a gene: 6. The CDR3 extends over 16 amino acids. Looked up from germline, CDR1 is SGHRS and CDR2 is YFSETQ.